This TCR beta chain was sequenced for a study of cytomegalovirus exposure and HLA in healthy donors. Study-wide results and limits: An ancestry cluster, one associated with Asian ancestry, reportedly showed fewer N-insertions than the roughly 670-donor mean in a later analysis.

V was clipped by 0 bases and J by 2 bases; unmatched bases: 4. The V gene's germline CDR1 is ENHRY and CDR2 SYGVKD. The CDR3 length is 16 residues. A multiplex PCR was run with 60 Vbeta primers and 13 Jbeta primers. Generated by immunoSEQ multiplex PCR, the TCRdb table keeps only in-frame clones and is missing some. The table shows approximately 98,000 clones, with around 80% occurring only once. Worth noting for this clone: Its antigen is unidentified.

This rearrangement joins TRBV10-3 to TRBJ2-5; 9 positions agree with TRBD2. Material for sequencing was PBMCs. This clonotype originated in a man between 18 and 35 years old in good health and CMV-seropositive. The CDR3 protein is CAISESITSGQETQYF. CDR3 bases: TGTGCCATCAGTGAGTCGATCACTAGCGGGCAAGAGACCCAGTACTTC.